A single sample gave rise to the 29 T cell receptor beta chains below, sequenced in a study of shared clonotypes between healthy human individuals. Assay: immunoSEQ multiplex PCR; the TCRdb copy retains only in-frame clones and omits some. The profile covers over 1.4 million clones, with around 95% appearing a single time and 1% to 1.5% taken by the ten largest. Material: naive CD4+ T cells sorted from blood. As for subset: CD45RA+ positively selected. Receptors originate from a man aged 25-45 years in good health.

This chain connects TRBV7-2 to TRBJ2-4; the D call may be TRBD1 or TRBD2 (7 bases each). There are 16 residues in the CDR3. Trimming left V 0 bases short and J 7 bases short, with 16 bases between. Germline CDR1 is SGHTA and CDR2 is FQGNSA. The CDR3 DNA follows: TGTGCCAGCAGCTTAGCGGGAGGGGGCGCGGGGAACATTCAGTACTTC. This sequence encodes CASSLAGGGAGNIQYF.

This clone was recorded only once. The chain has TRBV28 and TRBJ1-2; 10 positions agree with TRBD1. The V segment lost 6 bases and the J segment 6 bases; nucleotides outside the gene matches: 10. This CDR3 spans 15 amino acids. Germline CDR1 is MDHEN and CDR2 is SYDVKM. In DNA, the CDR3 is TGTGCCAGCAGCCCAGACAGGGGGCGCTTGGATGGCTACACCTTC. This gives the protein CASSPDRGRLDGYTF.

This rearrangement joins TRBV4-1 to TRBJ2-7; a weak D match, TRBD1 (5 bases). V shed 0 bases and J shed 3 bases, with 15 bases lying between them. CDR3 size: 16 residues. Germline values: CDR1 MGHRA, CDR2 YSYEKL. CDR3 bases: TGCGCCAGCAGCCAAGATGGTGGCAAGGGGCTCTACGAGCAGTACTTC. This sequence encodes CASSQDGGKGLYEQYF.

The V gene is TRBV5-1, the J gene TRBJ1-4; D possibly corresponds to TRBD1 (5 bases). CDR1 and CDR2 from the germline V gene are SGHRS and YFSETQ. Trimming took 4 bases from V and 5 from J, leaving 12 bases between them. The CDR3 runs 14 residues. The CDR3 coding sequence is TGCGCCAGCAGCCCGGGACGTGGGAATGAAAAACTGTTTTTT. Residues: CASSPGRGNEKLFF.

The rearrangement links TRBV18 to TRBJ2-1; 12 bases match TRBD2. Trimming took 3 bases from V and 7 from J; bases not matched to a gene: 13. There are 18 residues in the CDR3. The germline V gene has CDR1 KGHSH and CDR2 LQKENI. CDR3 sequence reads: CASSPLVPLAGGPNEQFF. The CDR3 coding sequence is TGTGCCAGCTCACCGTTAGTCCCGCTAGCGGGAGGGCCTAATGAGCAGTTCTTC. The full variable domain, its missing parts supplied by reference TRBV18 and TRBJ2-1, is NAGVMQNPRHLVRRRGQEARLRCSPMKGHSHVYWYRQLPEEGLKFMVYLQKENIIDESGMPKERFSAEFPKEGPSILRIQQVVRGDSAAYFCASSPLVPLAGGPNEQFFGPGTRLTVL.

The V gene is TRBV2, the J gene TRBJ2-5; tentatively, D is TRBD2 (5 bases). CDR3 length equals 13 residues. The V gene's germline CDR1 is SNHLY and CDR2 FYNNEI. The V and J ends lost 8 bases and 5 bases respectively, with 15 bases between them. CDR3 nucleotides: TGTGCCAGCTCCCCGAGGGCCGTTGAGACCCAGTACTTC. Translation gives CASSPRAVETQYF.

V usage is TRBV10-3 and J usage is TRBJ2-1; TRBD1 is a possible D gene (5 bases). The CDR3 spans 18 residues. Trimming left V 1 base short and J 8 bases short, with 24 bases between. CDR1 is ENHRY and CDR2 is SYGVKD in the germline V gene. The CDR3 loop reads CAISEFGPGLGNVHEQFF. Here the CDR3 DNA reads TGTGCCATCAGTGAGTTCGGTCCAGGGCTTGGTAATGTCCATGAGCAGTTCTTC.

V and J are TRBV19 and TRBJ1-2; D gene uncertain. This CDR3 region has 15 residues. V lost 4 bases to trimming and J lost 4 bases, with 16 bases between them. Germline CDR1 is LNHDA and CDR2 is SQIVND (reference sequence). The DNA for the CDR3 is TGTGCCAGTAGTAATGCCAATGCAGTTCTCTATGGCTACACCTTC. This codes for CASSNANAVLYGYTF.

The chain is built from TRBV6-1 and TRBJ1-2; 10 positions agree with TRBD1. CDR1 is MNHNS and CDR2 is SASEGT in the germline V gene. The V and J ends lost 6 bases and 8 bases, in that order; junction bases with no gene match: 6. The CDR3 is 13 amino acids. DNA of the CDR3: TGTGCCAGCAGATGGACAGGGGGATCCGGCTACACCTTC. The encoded protein is CASRWTGGSGYTF.

The V and J genes are TRBV27 and TRBJ2-3; D remains ambiguous. The V end lost 6 bases, the J end lost 1 base, and 20 bases lay between the germline ends. The germline CDR1 and CDR2 sequences are MNHEY and SMNVEV (reference sequence). This CDR3 has 17 residues. This CDR3 reads CASSPVGISFGTDTQYF. The CDR3 region has the DNA TGTGCCAGCAGCCCCGTAGGAATTAGCTTTGGCACAGATACGCAGTATTTT.

V is TRBV7-6 and J is TRBJ2-1, with D perhaps matching TRBD2 (5 bases). From germline, CDR1 is SGHVS and CDR2 FNYEAQ. V was clipped by 1 base and J by 9 bases, with 10 bases between them. The CDR3 spans 13 residues. The CDR3 reads CASSLELVSEQFF. CDR3 DNA: TGTGCCAGCAGCTTAGAACTAGTCAGTGAGCAGTTCTTC.

The rearrangement joins TRBV14 to TRBJ1-3; unclear D gene. V was clipped by 3 bases and J by 6 bases, with 12 bases between them. This CDR3 has 14 amino acids. The V gene's germline CDR1 is SGHDN and CDR2 FVKESK. This CDR3 is CASSHLISLNTIYF. CDR3 DNA: TGTGCCAGCAGCCACCTGATATCTCTAAACACCATATATTTT.

To note about this clone: A much bigger clone sits one base away, suggesting this may be a read error. The same CDR3 can be traced to other DNA sequences in this sample. Here the CDR3 reads CASSPASTDTQYF. CDR3 sequence (DNA): TGTGCCAGCTCACCAGCTAGCACAGATACGCAGTATTTT. J is TRBJ2-3 and V is TRBV18; D gene uncertain. The ends were cut back, 2 bases at V and 0 bases at J, with 3 bases in the middle. This CDR3 has 13 residues. The germline gives CDR1 KGHSH, CDR2 LQKENI. Together with reference TRBV18 and TRBJ2-3, the CDR3 gives the full variable domain: NAGVMQNPRHLVRRRGQEARLRCSPMKGHSHVYWYRQLPEEGLKFMVYLQKENIIDESGMPKERFSAEFPKEGPSILRIQQVVRGDSAAYFCASSPASTDTQYFGPGTRLTVL.

The chain carries TRBV6-6 and TRBJ2-1; 7 bases fit TRBD1. The CDR3 has 16 residues. Trimming removed 2 bases from V and 0 bases from J; junction bases left unmatched: 4. Germline lookup yields CDR1 MNHNY and CDR2 SVGAGI (reference sequence). The CDR3 nucleotides are TGTGCCAGCAGTTACAGGACAGGCAGCTCCTACAATGAGCAGTTCTTC. Protein: CASSYRTGSSYNEQFF.

The rearrangement links TRBV6-1 to TRBJ2-7, with TRBD1 matching 8 bases. CDR1 MNHNS and CDR2 SASEGT come from the germline V gene. This CDR3 has 14 residues. Losses at the gene ends were 6 bases for V and 1 base for J; bases not matched to a gene: 5. Here the CDR3 reads CASSDRGGSYEQYF. CDR3 in DNA: TGTGCCAGCAGCGACAGGGGTGGATCCTACGAGCAGTACTTC.

The V gene is TRBV29-1, the J gene TRBJ2-2; D might be TRBD1 (6 bases). The CDR3 totals 15 residues. Germline V gives CDR1 SQVTM, CDR2 ANQGSEA. Trimming stripped 4 bases from V and 4 bases from J, with 16 bases between. The CDR3 loop is CSVVRSGVATGELFF. CDR3 nucleotide sequence: TGCAGCGTTGTCCGTTCAGGGGTTGCCACCGGGGAGCTGTTTTTT.

CDR3 bases: TGTGCCAGCAGTTTATCAGAGACCCAGTACTTC. Encoded protein: CASSLSETQYF. The V call is TRBV27, the J call TRBJ2-5; D not certain. Trimming left V 0 bases short and J 4 bases short, with 0 bases between. In germline, CDR1 is MNHEY, CDR2 SMNVEV (reference sequence). There are 11 residues in the CDR3.

This chain connects TRBV4-3 to TRBJ2-1; TRBD2 matches at 9 bases. The germline V gene encodes CDR1 LGHNA and CDR2 YSLEER. With V trimmed by 5 bases and J by 7 bases, 9 bases remained unmatched. The CDR3 length is 15 residues. The CDR3 is CASSRGLASRNEQFF. In nucleotides, the CDR3 is TGCGCCAGCAGCAGGGGACTAGCCTCGAGAAATGAGCAGTTCTTC.

The sample holds one count of this clone. The genes are TRBV5-8 and TRBJ1-3; TRBD1 might be the D (5 bases). The CDR3 spans 15 residues. V was clipped by 1 base and J by 1 base, with 9 bases between them. The V gene's germline CDR1 is SGHTS and CDR2 YDEGEE. CDR3 DNA sequence: TGTGCCAGCAGCTTGAGGGGAGGTTCTGGAAACACCATATATTTT. As protein: CASSLRGGSGNTIYF.

The chain combines TRBV4-1 with TRBJ2-7; 8 nucleotides align to TRBD1. The CDR3 has 14 amino acids. Germline values: CDR1 MGHRA, CDR2 YSYEKL. Unmatched junction bases numbered 1, after V lost 2 bases and J lost 1 base. The CDR3, as DNA: TGCGCCAGCAGCCAAAGGACAGGGTCCTACGAGCAGTACTTC. This codes for CASSQRTGSYEQYF.

The rearrangement links TRBV2 to TRBJ2-2, with D unresolved. There are 12 residues in the CDR3. In germline, CDR1 is SNHLY, CDR2 FYNNEI. V was cut by 5 bases and J by 6 bases, with 7 bases left in between. CDR3 nucleotides: TGTGCCAGCAGTAGTCAGGCCGGGGAGCTGTTTTTT. It translates to CASSSQAGELFF.

The DNA for the CDR3 is TGTGCCAGCAGTGTAGCGGGAGGGCCCGGTTATGAGCAGTTCTTC. The encoded protein is CASSVAGGPGYEQFF. The chain employs TRBV6-6 and TRBJ2-1; 11 bases are shared with TRBD2. Per the germline V gene, CDR1 is MNHNY and CDR2 is SVGAGI (reference sequence). The J segment lost 8 bases and the V segment lost 5 bases, leaving 8 bases of the junction unmatched. The CDR3 is 15 amino acids.

The chain combines TRBV27 with TRBJ2-7, with D unclear. The CDR3 covers 13 residues. CDR1 MNHEY and CDR2 SMNVEV come from the germline V gene (reference sequence). Deletions cut 6 bases from V and 3 bases from J, with 12 bases between. The CDR3 coding sequence is TGTGCCAGCAGAGGGTCGGTGGGCTACGAGCAGTACTTC. Protein sequence: CASRGSVGYEQYF.

The chain links TRBV18 to TRBJ1-4, with 7 positions matching TRBD1. Germline V gene sequence: CDR1 KGHSH, CDR2 LQKENI. The CDR3 covers 16 residues. V lost 4 bases to trimming and J lost 4 bases; unmatched junction nucleotides: 9. CDR3 sequence: CASSRDRVSLNEKLFF. For the CDR3, the DNA is TGTGCCAGCTCACGCGACAGGGTATCACTTAATGAAAAACTGTTTTTT. The complete variable domain, with remaining parts taken from reference TRBV18 and TRBJ1-4, reads NAGVMQNPRHLVRRRGQEARLRCSPMKGHSHVYWYRQLPEEGLKFMVYLQKENIIDESGMPKERFSAEFPKEGPSILRIQQVVRGDSAAYFCASSRDRVSLNEKLFFGSGTQLSVL.

For this clone: In the same sample, other DNA sequences code for this CDR3. V and J are TRBV15 and TRBJ2-5; no clear D gene. This CDR3 is built from 13 residues. Trimming took 1 base from V and 1 from J, leaving 4 bases between them. The germline V gene has CDR1 LNHNV and CDR2 YYDKDF (reference sequence). The CDR3 nucleotides are TGTGCCACCAGCAGAGGGGTCCAAGAGACCCAGTACTTC. Encoded protein: CATSRGVQETQYF.

This chain uses TRBV18 with TRBJ1-1, with D possibly being TRBD1 (6 bases). CDR1 KGHSH and CDR2 LQKENI come from the germline V gene. The V end lost 3 bases, the J end lost 0 bases, and 14 bases lay between the germline ends. The CDR3 runs 16 residues. In nucleotides, the CDR3 is TGTGCCAGCTCACCTCTACGACAGGATCTGAACACTGAAGCTTTCTTT. Translated, it gives CASSPLRQDLNTEAFF.

The V gene is TRBV7-6, the J gene TRBJ2-7; D is unresolved. From germline, CDR1 is SGHVS and CDR2 FNYEAQ. This CDR3 is 12 amino acids long. V lost 1 base to trimming and J lost 9 bases, with 10 bases between them. The CDR3 DNA follows: TGTGCCAGCAGCTTAGTTGGAGACGGGCAGTACTTC. Protein sequence: CASSLVGDGQYF.

The V call is TRBV11-3, the J call TRBJ1-1, with 9 bases lining up with TRBD1. Germline CDR1 is SGHNT and CDR2 is YENEEA. Germline trimming cut 5 bases from V and 8 bases from J; bases unmatched to any gene: 12. The CDR3 runs 15 residues. The CDR3 DNA reads as TGTGCCAGCAGCCCGGGACAGGGAGGGCCCCAGGAAGCTTTCTTT. Translated: CASSPGQGGPQEAFF. Full variable domain (outside the CDR3, taken from reference TRBV11-3 and TRBJ1-1): EAGVVQSPRYKIIEKKQPVAFWCNPISGHNTLYWYLQNLGQGPELLIRYENEEAVDDSQLPKDRFSAERLKGVDSTLKIQPAELGDSAVYLCASSPGQGGPQEAFFGQGTRLTVV.

The chain uses TRBV15 and TRBJ2-7, with D unresolved. V was cut by 0 bases and J by 6 bases, with 9 bases left in between. The CDR3 covers 13 residues. Germline CDR1 reads LNHNV; CDR2 reads YYDKDF (reference sequence). CDR3 in DNA: TGTGCCACCAGCAGAGACCTGTCTGGCGAGCAGTACTTC. Amino acids: CATSRDLSGEQYF.